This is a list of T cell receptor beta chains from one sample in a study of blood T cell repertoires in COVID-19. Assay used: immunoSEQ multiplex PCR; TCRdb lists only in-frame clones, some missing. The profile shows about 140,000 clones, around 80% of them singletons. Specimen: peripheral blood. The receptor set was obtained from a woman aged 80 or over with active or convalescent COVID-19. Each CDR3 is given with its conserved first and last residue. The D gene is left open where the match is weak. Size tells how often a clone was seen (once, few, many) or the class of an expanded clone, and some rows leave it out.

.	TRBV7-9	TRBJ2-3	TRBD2	CASTPLAGGPADTQYF	TGTGCCAGCACGCCTCTAGCGGGGGGGCCCGCAGATACGCAGTATTTT
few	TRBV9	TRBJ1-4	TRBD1	CASSEGQANEKLFF	TGTGCCAGCAGCGAGGGACAGGCGAATGAAAAACTGTTTTTT
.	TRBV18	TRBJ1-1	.	CASSPLESSNTEAFF	TGTGCCAGCTCACCGTTGGAGTCTTCGAACACTGAAGCTTTCTTT
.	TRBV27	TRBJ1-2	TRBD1	CASSPPGTGGLGYTF	TGTGCCAGCAGTCCCCCCGGGACAGGGGGCTTGGGCTACACCTTC
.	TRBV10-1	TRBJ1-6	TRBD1	CASSLNGTANMLSISPLHF	TGCGCCAGCAGTTTAAACGGGACAGCTAATATGCTCTCAATCTCACCCCTCCACTTT
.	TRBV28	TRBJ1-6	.	CASSLRTASLHF	TGTGCCAGCAGTTTAAGGACAGCGTCCCTCCACTTT
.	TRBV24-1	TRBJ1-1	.	CATRKTGVATEAFF	TGTGCCACCAGAAAGACAGGTGTGGCCACTGAAGCTTTCTTT
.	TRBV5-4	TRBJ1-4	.	CASSLQNEKLFF	TGTGCCAGCAGCTTGCAGAATGAAAAACTGTTTTTT
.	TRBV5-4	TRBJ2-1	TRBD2	CASSSSGGNYNEQFF	TGTGCCAGCTCATCTAGCGGGGGAAACTACAATGAGCAGTTCTTC
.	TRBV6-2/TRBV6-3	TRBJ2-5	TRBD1	CASSMTGRETQYF	TGTGCCAGCAGTATGACAGGGCGGGAGACCCAGTACTTC
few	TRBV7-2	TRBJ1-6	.	CASSQARGHNSPLHF	TGTGCCAGCAGCCAGGCGCGGGGCCATAATTCACCCCTCCACTTT
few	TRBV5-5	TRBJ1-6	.	CASSSTGVAYNSPLHF	TGTGCCAGCAGCTCGACAGGTGTGGCCTATAATTCACCCCTCCACTTT
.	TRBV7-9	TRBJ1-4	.	CASSHSDAGINEKLFF	TGTGCCAGCAGTCACTCGGACGCGGGGATTAATGAAAAACTGTTTTTT
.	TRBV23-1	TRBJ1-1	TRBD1	CASSQSRDRNTEAFF	TGCGCCAGCAGTCAATCCCGGGACAGGAACACTGAAGCTTTCTTT
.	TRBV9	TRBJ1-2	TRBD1	CASSGEQGAVIYGYTF	TGTGCCAGCAGCGGGGAACAGGGGGCGGTCATCTATGGCTACACCTTC
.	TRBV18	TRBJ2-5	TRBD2	CASSPSTSEGTQYF	TGTGCCAGCTCACCCTCGACTAGCGAGGGGACCCAGTACTTC
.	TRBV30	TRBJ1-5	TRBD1	CAWGTGISNQPQHF	TGTGCCTGGGGGACAGGTATTAGCAATCAGCCCCAGCATTTT
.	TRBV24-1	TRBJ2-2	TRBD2	CATSDSPFASGGQPNTGELFF	TGTGCCACCAGTGATTCCCCGTTCGCTAGCGGGGGCCAGCCGAACACCGGGGAGCTGTTTTTT
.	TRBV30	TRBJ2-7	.	CAWRVNAGYEQYF	TGTGCCTGGAGGGTCAACGCGGGTTACGAGCAGTACTTC
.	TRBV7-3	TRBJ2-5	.	CASSLNLLETQYF	TGTGCCAGCAGCTTAAATCTATTGGAGACCCAGTACTTC
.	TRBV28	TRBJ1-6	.	CASSLYEKRSPLHF	TGTGCCAGCAGTTTATACGAGAAGCGTTCACCCCTCCACTTT
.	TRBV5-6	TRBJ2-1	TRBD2	CASSLFGGVNNEQFF	TGTGCCAGCAGCCTATTCGGGGGGGTAAACAATGAGCAGTTCTTC
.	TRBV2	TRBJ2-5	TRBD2	CASSGASGVETQYF	TGTGCCAGCAGTGGGGCTAGCGGGGTTGAGACCCAGTACTTC
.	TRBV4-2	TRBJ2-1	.	CASSLPPGEQFF	TGTGCCAGCAGCCTCCCCCCGGGGGAGCAGTTCTTC
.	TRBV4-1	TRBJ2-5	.	CASRDLAQETQYF	TGCGCCAGCAGGGACCTAGCGCAAGAGACCCAGTACTTC
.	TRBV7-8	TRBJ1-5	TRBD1	CASSLGTGRNQPQHF	TGTGCCAGCAGCTTAGGGACAGGACGGAATCAGCCCCAGCATTTT
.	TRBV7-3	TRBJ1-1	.	CASRRTPNTEAFF	TGTGCCAGTCGAAGAACACCGAACACTGAAGCTTTCTTT
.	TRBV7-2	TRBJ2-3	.	CASSRPGDTQYF	TGTGCCAGCAGTAGACCGGGGGATACGCAGTATTTT
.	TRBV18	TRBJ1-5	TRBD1	CASSRQGESQPQHF	TGTGCCAGCTCACGACAGGGAGAGAGTCAGCCCCAGCATTTT
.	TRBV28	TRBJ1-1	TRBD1	CASSLVGQREAFF	TGTGCCAGCAGTTTAGTGGGACAGCGTGAAGCTTTCTTT
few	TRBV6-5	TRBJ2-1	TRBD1	CASSYRGTGRYNEQFF	TGTGCCAGCAGTTACAGGGGGACAGGCCGTTACAATGAGCAGTTCTTC
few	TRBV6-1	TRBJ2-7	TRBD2	CASSEEGLAIYEQYF	TGTGCCAGCAGTGAAGAGGGACTAGCCATCTACGAGCAGTACTTC
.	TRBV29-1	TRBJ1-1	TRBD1	CSVGETGRRGTEAFF	TGCAGCGTTGGGGAGACAGGGAGAAGAGGGACTGAAGCTTTCTTT
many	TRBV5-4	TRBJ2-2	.	CASSSGVGELFF	TGTGCCAGCAGCTCGGGAGTCGGGGAGCTGTTTTTT
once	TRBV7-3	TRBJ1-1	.	CASSLRGEGYTEAFF	TGTGCCAGCAGCCTCAGGGGTGAGGGGTACACTGAAGCTTTCTTT
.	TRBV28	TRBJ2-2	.	CASSLQGLRTELFF	TGTGCCAGCAGTTTACAGGGGTTGCGGACGGAGCTGTTTTTT
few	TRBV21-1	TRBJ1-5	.	CARRNRARQPQHF	TGTGCCCGACGAAACAGGGCTCGGCAGCCCCAGCATTTT
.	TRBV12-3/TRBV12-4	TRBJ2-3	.	CASSWGPDTQYF	TGTGCCAGCAGTTGGGGCCCAGATACGCAGTATTTT
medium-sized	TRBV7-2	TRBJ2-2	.	CASSYKGRDTGELFF	TGTGCCAGCAGCTATAAGGGCAGGGACACCGGGGAGCTGTTTTTT
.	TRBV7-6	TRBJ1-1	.	CASSQEVGTEAFF	TGTGCCAGCAGCCAGGAGGTGGGTACTGAAGCTTTCTTT
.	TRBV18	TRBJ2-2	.	CASSPPRITGELFF	TGTGCCAGCTCACCACCGCGGATCACCGGGGAGCTGTTTTTT
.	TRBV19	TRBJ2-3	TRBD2	CASSMMRGSTDTQYF	TGTGCCAGTAGTATGATGCGGGGGAGCACAGATACGCAGTATTTT
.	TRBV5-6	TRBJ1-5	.	CASSLMYGQNFKNQPQHF	TGTGCCAGCAGCTTGATGTATGGACAAAATTTCAAAAATCAGCCCCAGCATTTT
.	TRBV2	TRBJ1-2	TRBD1	CASSVGGTGINYGYTF	TGTGCCAGCAGCGTCGGTGGGACAGGTATTAACTATGGCTACACCTTC